Listed here are 18 T cell receptor beta chains from one sample, sequenced in a study of T cell repertoires in cytomegalovirus infection. TCRdb used MiXCR to reprocess the reads, holding one entry per CDR3 protein. Of approximately 730,000 distinct CDR3 sequences in the sample, 25% to 30% are singletons; the top ten hold about an eighth. Their cognate antigens are unknown. The source material was cultured CD8+ T cells from PBMCs, sampled from culture after CMV antigen stimulation. The receptors were sampled from a human donor in good health (CMV status not recorded). Some clones in this sample may be carry-over from other donors' samples.

The V and J genes are TRBV7-3 and TRBJ2-2, with D maybe TRBD1 (5 bases). Germline-derived CDR1 and CDR2 are SGHTA and FQGTGA. V lost 2 bases to trimming and J lost 8 bases, with 9 bases between them. The CDR3 contains 13 residues. The CDR3 loop is CASSLAGRGELFF. Written as DNA, the CDR3 is TGTGCCAGCAGCTTAGCAGGGCGAGGGGAGCTGTTTTTT.

This clonotype came up many times. This sequence joins TRBV7-2 and TRBJ1-4, with a possible D match to TRBD1 (6 bases). The CDR3 sequence is 13 residues long. Deletions cut 4 bases from V and 8 bases from J, with 11 bases between. Germline-derived CDR1 and CDR2 are SGHTA and FQGNSA. In DNA form, the CDR3 reads TGTGCCAGCAGCTCGGACAGAGGGGAAAAACTGTTTTTT. Translated, it gives CASSSDRGEKLFF.

The chain couples TRBV4-2 to TRBJ2-5; 12 bases fit TRBD2. CDR3 length equals 18 residues. Germline loops: CDR1 LGHNA, CDR2 YNFKEQ. J lost 1 base, V lost 0 bases, and 6 bases had no gene match. The CDR3: CASSQEIVTSGGQETQYF. The CDR3 DNA reads as TGTGCCAGCAGCCAAGAAATAGTGACTAGCGGGGGCCAAGAGACCCAGTACTTC.

The chain employs TRBV5-6 and TRBJ1-2; 9 bases agree with TRBD1. The CDR3 totals 14 residues. The germline V gene encodes CDR1 SGHDT and CDR2 YYEEEE. The J segment lost 5 bases and the V segment lost 4 bases, leaving 6 bases of the junction unmatched. The CDR3, as DNA: TGTGCCAGCAGCGCCGGACAGGGGATTTATGGCTACACCTTC. Its protein is CASSAGQGIYGYTF.

This clonotype was observed a few times. The rearrangement joins TRBV7-9 to TRBJ1-1; the D is unclear. The germline CDR1 and CDR2 sequences are SEHNR and FQNEAQ (reference sequence). Trimming pared 3 bases from V and 11 bases from J, leaving 13 bases between. This CDR3 has 12 amino acids. CDR3 amino acids: CASSLNSRGAFF. CDR3 DNA: TGTGCCAGCAGCTTGAACAGCCGAGGGGCTTTCTTT.

This clonotype was observed a few times. This chain joins TRBV7-9 and TRBJ2-3; D gene uncertain. CDR3 size: 13 residues. Trimming left V 7 bases short and J 1 base short, with 9 bases between. Germline assignment: CDR1 SEHNR and CDR2 FQNEAQ (reference sequence). CDR3 sequence (DNA): TGTGCCAGCACCCCTAGGGGCACAGATACGCAGTATTTT. It is translated as CASTPRGTDTQYF.

In its sample, this clonotype was seen once. The gene calls are TRBV10-3 and TRBJ1-1; a weak D match, TRBD1 (5 bases). Trimming took off 8 bases at V and 3 bases at J, with 19 bases between the two ends. The CDR3 spans 15 residues. The germline gives CDR1 ENHRY, CDR2 SYGVKD. The CDR3 region has the DNA TGTGCCATCCGACAACCTCAGGGAGGTGACACTGAAGCTTTCTTT. Its protein is CAIRQPQGGDTEAFF.

At least ten counts were recorded for this clonotype. The chain employs TRBV7-6 and TRBJ2-3; D perhaps matches TRBD2 (6 bases). CDR1 and CDR2 from the germline V gene are SGHVS and FNYEAQ. The CDR3 length is 19 residues. The ends were cut back, 4 bases at V and 1 base at J, with 24 bases in the middle. The CDR3 DNA reads as TGTGCCAGCAGCTCCGGCGAGGTGCGAAGGGGCGGGGGCACAGATACGCAGTATTTT. Translated: CASSSGEVRRGGGTDTQYF.

This clonotype was counted a few times. The chain is built from TRBV28 and TRBJ2-1; 10 nucleotides line up with TRBD2. Germline CDR1 MDHEN, CDR2 SYDVKM. The CDR3 is 15 residues long. Trimming took 5 bases from V and 4 from J; bases not matched to a gene: 5. The CDR3 loop reads CASSGAGGLYNEQFF. CDR3 nucleotides: TGTGCCAGCAGTGGAGCGGGGGGGCTATACAATGAGCAGTTCTTC.

The rearrangement joins TRBV7-9 to TRBJ2-1; a possible D gene is TRBD2 (7 bases). V was cut by 8 bases and J by 13 bases, with 30 bases left in between. The CDR3 spans 16 residues. Germline CDR1 is SEHNR and CDR2 is FQNEAQ (reference sequence). The CDR3 sequence: CASPILRGGGLHLQFF. CDR3 in DNA: TGTGCCAGCCCGATACTCAGGGGAGGGGGACTTCACCTTCAGTTCTTC.

This clonotype has only a few counts. The rearrangement links TRBV2 to TRBJ2-1, with D possibly matching TRBD1 (5 bases). V lost 1 base and J lost 8, with 15 bases in between. This CDR3 contains 15 residues. Per germline, CDR1 SNHLY and CDR2 FYNNEI. CDR3 coding DNA: TGTGCCAGCAGTGAAGGGGGCTTCACCATCTATGAGCAGTTCTTC. As protein: CASSEGGFTIYEQFF.

Concerning this clonotype itself: Since the CDR3 does not end with the conserved phenylalanine or tryptophan, this likely comes from a read error. CDR3 in DNA: TGCGCCAGCAGCCACCCCGACAGGGACAATGAGCAGTTCTTA. It yields the protein CASSHPDRDNEQFL. The chain has TRBV4-1 and TRBJ2-1; 7 bases are a match to TRBD1. V shed 3 bases, J shed 5 bases, and the junction held 4 bases outside the gene matches. This CDR3 is 14 amino acids long. Germline values: CDR1 MGHRA, CDR2 YSYEKL.

V is TRBV6-1 and J is TRBJ2-7, with D perhaps TRBD1 or TRBD2 (5 bases each). The V end was cut by 6 bases, the J end by 6 bases, with 12 bases between. The germline gives CDR1 MNHNS, CDR2 SASEGT. The CDR3 is 12 residues long. CDR3 residues: CASSWDRGEQYF. The CDR3, as DNA: TGTGCCAGCAGCTGGGACCGTGGCGAGCAGTACTTC.

The J gene is TRBJ1-1, the V gene TRBV6-1; possibly TRBD1 for D (5 bases). V was trimmed by 5 bases and J by 5 bases, leaving 15 bases between them. Germline V gene lookup returns CDR1 MNHNS and CDR2 SASEGT. The CDR3 contains 14 residues. The CDR3 nucleotides read TGTGCCAGCAGTTCGGGACGGTTTGGGACTGAAGCTTTCTTT. This codes for CASSSGRFGTEAFF.

The rearrangement joins TRBV5-1 to TRBJ2-5; D remains ambiguous. The germline CDR1 and CDR2 sequences are SGHRS and YFSETQ. Deletions cut 4 bases from V and 5 bases from J, with 21 bases between. The CDR3 covers 16 residues. CDR3: CASSTKIFSRRETQYF. In DNA, the CDR3 is TGCGCCAGCAGCACGAAGATCTTTTCCCGACGGGAGACCCAGTACTTC. Complete variable domain (other parts from reference TRBV5-1 and TRBJ2-5): KAGVTQTPRYLIKTRGQQVTLSCSPISGHRSVSWYQQTPGQGLQFLFEYFSETQRNKGNFPGRFSGRQFSNSRSEMNVSTLELGDSALYLCASSTKIFSRRETQYFGPGTRLLVL.

The V call is TRBV7-9, the J call TRBJ2-4; D is perhaps TRBD1 or TRBD2 (6 bases each). CDR1 is SEHNR and CDR2 is FQNEAQ in the germline V gene (reference sequence). V was clipped by 5 bases and J by 13 bases, with 27 bases between them. The CDR3 has 16 residues. The CDR3 reads CASSPPGVRGAQKQYF. The CDR3 region has the DNA TGTGCCAGCAGCCCACCGGGGGTCAGGGGAGCGCAGAAACAGTACTTC. The full variable domain, completed using reference TRBV7-9 and TRBJ2-4, is DTGVSQNPRHKITKRGQNVTFRCDPISEHNRLYWYRQTLGQGPEFLTYFQNEAQLEKSRLLSDRFSAERPKGSFSTLEIQRTEQGDSAMYLCASSPPGVRGAQKQYFGAGTRLSVL.

This clonotype showed up just a few times. The DNA is omitted, as the CDR3 cannot be located on it reliably, and the CDR3 follows TCRdb's listing. The chain combines TRBV12-3 or TRBV12-4 with TRBJ1-3; TRBD1, as called in the table, went unchecked against the DNA. The CDR3 is 14 residues long, ends included. The CDR3 is CASSSSDSGNTIYF.

The chain has TRBV7-2 and TRBJ2-7; TRBD2 agrees at 8 bases. The CDR3 has 14 residues. The V gene end was trimmed by 5 bases and the J gene end by 4 bases; junction bases not matched to a gene: 7. Looked up from germline, CDR1 is SGHTA and CDR2 is FQGNSA. CDR3 sequence (DNA): TGTGCCAGCAGCCGTTCGGGGGGGGATTACGAGCAGTACGTC. Amino acid sequence: CASSRSGGDYEQYV.